A selection of T cell receptor beta chains follows, all from one sample in a study of radiation and T cells in renal cell carcinoma. TCRdb's table, derived via immunoSEQ multiplex PCR, lists solely in-frame clones and lacks some. The sample lists more than 60,000 clones; 75% to 90% were seen once. The source was blood, collected from a patient whose treatment included radiotherapy and nephrectomy. Receptor source: a woman aged 60-70 years with renal cell carcinoma. Both conserved end residues are part of each CDR3. The listing skips clone size in some rows; elsewhere it reads once, few, many or a size class.

clone size,V gene,J gene,CDR3 length,CDR3 protein
-,TRBV7-3,TRBJ2-1,15,CASSPPGGKNTEQFF
-,TRBV27,TRBJ2-5,14,CASSLGTGWETQYF
-,TRBV9,TRBJ2-1,16,CASSAPAGGLSGEQFF
-,TRBV15,TRBJ2-1,15,CATSRDGTGDNEQFF
-,TRBV6-6,TRBJ2-7,15,CASSQPGTSGPEQYF
-,TRBV19,TRBJ2-5,13,CASSSGLGETQYF
once,TRBV19,TRBJ2-5,13,CASSKLDGETQYF
-,TRBV5-5,TRBJ2-5,15,CASSWWDLNQETQYF
-,TRBV9,TRBJ1-2,16,CASSALADSTSYGYTF
-,TRBV7-3,TRBJ2-2,18,CASSFKAGRDRASGELFF
-,TRBV6-6,TRBJ2-3,13,CASTVRSADTQYF
-,TRBV6-6,TRBJ2-3,14,CASSTTGFTDTQYF
few,TRBV9,TRBJ2-1,13,CASSASGGDEQFF
few,TRBV18,TRBJ1-2,13,CASSPDSNYGYTF
-,TRBV6-1,TRBJ1-3,16,CASSEYWQGSGNTIYF
few,TRBV5-4,TRBJ2-3,15,CASSLPAGGPDTQYF
-,TRBV27,TRBJ2-7,15,CASSLSIGGTYEQYF
-,TRBV19,TRBJ1-2,15,CASSVQQGARHGYTF
many,TRBV5-6,TRBJ1-2,13,CASRTRDNYGYTF
-,TRBV2,TRBJ1-1,14,CASSRGEGLNEAFF
-,TRBV5-4,TRBJ1-1,14,CASSPDRWATEAFF
-,TRBV27,TRBJ2-7,15,CASSLQAASSYEQYF
-,TRBV10-3,TRBJ2-3,14,CAISQNRDSDTQYF
-,TRBV5-1,TRBJ2-7,16,CASSPPGPGGGYEQYF
few,TRBV6-5,TRBJ1-6,16,CASSWLSSSYNSPLHF
-,TRBV5-1,TRBJ2-5,16,CASSSDGTSGGETQYF
-,TRBV28,TRBJ2-1,15,CASSLIGAPYNEQFF
few,TRBV7-9,TRBJ2-7,18,CASSLSFGGYTPTYEQYF
-,TRBV2,TRBJ2-5,15,CASSSGVGHQETQYF
once,TRBV7-9,TRBJ2-1,13,CASSQGANNEQFF
-,TRBV29-1,TRBJ2-5,13,CSSGQGVEETQYF
few,TRBV28,TRBJ1-1,14,CASSLRGSDTEAFF
-,TRBV6-4,TRBJ2-3,15,CASRSSGVSADTQYF
-,TRBV5-5,TRBJ2-1,14,CASSLFARDNEQFF
-,TRBV7-3,TRBJ2-3,15,CASSQNGGKVDTQYF
few,TRBV7-6,TRBJ1-1,13,CASRPLGNTEAFF
-,TRBV14,TRBJ1-1,14,CASRTGTGSGKAFF
-,TRBV5-6,TRBJ1-1,15,CASSFLQGLGTEAFF
-,TRBV11-1,TRBJ2-7,12,CASSRNHYEQYF
once,TRBV11-2,TRBJ2-3,15,CASSTTFGSTDTQYF
-,TRBV5-4,TRBJ2-7,13,CASSGTPTYEQYF
-,TRBV10-3,TRBJ1-2,13,CAIETGTGDGYTF